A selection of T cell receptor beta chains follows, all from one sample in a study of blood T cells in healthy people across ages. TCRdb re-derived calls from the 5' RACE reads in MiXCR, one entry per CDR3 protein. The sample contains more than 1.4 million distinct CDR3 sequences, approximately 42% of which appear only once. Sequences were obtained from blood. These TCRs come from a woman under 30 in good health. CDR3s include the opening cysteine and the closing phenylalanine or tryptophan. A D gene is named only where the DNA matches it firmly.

CDR3 protein: CASSADRGVQYF
V gene: TRBV6-1
J gene: TRBJ2-7
D gene: TRBD1

CDR3 protein: CASSDGGGAVNEQYF
V gene: TRBV2
J gene: TRBJ2-4
D gene: TRBD2

CDR3 protein: CASSFAGEISPLHF
V gene: TRBV12-3/TRBV12-4
J gene: TRBJ1-6
D gene: .

CDR3 protein: CATRRGGEQFF
V gene: TRBV6-1
J gene: TRBJ2-1
D gene: .

CDR3 protein: CASSLSAGGRKHEQFF
V gene: TRBV27
J gene: TRBJ2-1
D gene: TRBD2

CDR3 protein: CASRMVENTEAFF
V gene: TRBV25-1
J gene: TRBJ1-1
D gene: .

CDR3 protein: CSAVPSSRETQYF
V gene: TRBV20-1
J gene: TRBJ2-5
D gene: .

CDR3 protein: CSVVVGGTSGNTIYF
V gene: TRBV29-1
J gene: TRBJ1-3
D gene: .

CDR3 protein: CASRSAGQGAGYGYTF
V gene: TRBV6-5
J gene: TRBJ1-2
D gene: TRBD1

CDR3 protein: CASSLARGVTEAFF
V gene: TRBV11-2
J gene: TRBJ1-1
D gene: .

CDR3 protein: CATSRDGASSRTDTQYF
V gene: TRBV15
J gene: TRBJ2-3
D gene: .

CDR3 protein: CSVDRAGANYGYTF
V gene: TRBV29-1
J gene: TRBJ1-2
D gene: .

CDR3 protein: CARPGTIPDRFNTEAFF
V gene: TRBV21-1
J gene: TRBJ1-1
D gene: .

CDR3 protein: CSASGGSGYIQETQYF
V gene: TRBV20-1
J gene: TRBJ2-5
D gene: TRBD2

CDR3 protein: CASSQAYSPLHF
V gene: TRBV6-2/TRBV6-3
J gene: TRBJ1-6
D gene: .

CDR3 protein: CAIPQGIGNTIYF
V gene: TRBV12-3/TRBV12-4
J gene: TRBJ1-3
D gene: TRBD1

CDR3 protein: CASSGEQISYNEQFF
V gene: TRBV2
J gene: TRBJ2-1
D gene: .

CDR3 protein: CASSQDRVYTQYF
V gene: TRBV14
J gene: TRBJ2-3
D gene: .

CDR3 protein: CASSLKVRLDETQYF
V gene: TRBV7-9
J gene: TRBJ2-5
D gene: .

CDR3 protein: CSARNQSGTPDPGEQYF
V gene: TRBV20-1
J gene: TRBJ2-5
D gene: .

CDR3 protein: CASSKGAPYEQYF
V gene: TRBV7-2
J gene: TRBJ2-7
D gene: .

CDR3 protein: CATSSLAGGSYEQYF
V gene: TRBV15
J gene: TRBJ2-7
D gene: TRBD2